Listed below are T cell receptor beta chains from one sample, sequenced in a study of blood T cell repertoires in COVID-19. Libraries were prepared by immunoSEQ multiplex PCR; TCRdb keeps only in-frame clonotypes and omits some of them. The top ten clones hold less than 8.5% of a sample with 200,000 or so clones, about four fifths of them seen once. The specimen sequenced was PBMCs or T cells enriched from blood (not recorded which). These receptors all stem from a man aged 35-49 years who had recovered from COVID-19. CDR3s include the opening cysteine and the closing phenylalanine or tryptophan. Fields, in order: J gene, clone size, D gene, V gene, CDR3 DNA, CDR3 protein. A D gene is named only where the DNA matches it firmly. Clone size appears in some rows only: once, few, many, or a class for an expanded clone.

j_call: TRBJ2-1; clone_size: NA; d_call: TRBD2; v_call: TRBV6-5; cdr3_nt: TGTGCCATACGCCCAGCGGGGGGCAATGAGCAGTTCTTC; cdr3_aa: CAIRPAGGNEQFF
j_call: TRBJ2-3; clone_size: NA; d_call: TRBD2; v_call: TRBV18; cdr3_nt: TGTGCCAGCTCACCACAGCGGGGGAGCACAGATACGCAGTATTTT; cdr3_aa: CASSPQRGSTDTQYF
j_call: TRBJ1-1; clone_size: NA; d_call: NA; v_call: TRBV4-2; cdr3_nt: TGTGCCAGCAGCCAAGATTTGAAGGGGTTGTCGAACACTGAAGCTTTCTTT; cdr3_aa: CASSQDLKGLSNTEAFF
j_call: TRBJ1-5; clone_size: NA; d_call: TRBD1; v_call: TRBV19; cdr3_nt: TGTGCCAGTCGACAGGGGATGGGCAATCAGCCCCAGCATTTT; cdr3_aa: CASRQGMGNQPQHF
j_call: TRBJ2-1; clone_size: NA; d_call: TRBD2; v_call: TRBV19; cdr3_nt: TGTGCCAGTAGGCCTACAGGACTAGCGGGGGGGAATGAGCAGTTCTTC; cdr3_aa: CASRPTGLAGGNEQFF
j_call: TRBJ1-1; clone_size: NA; d_call: NA; v_call: TRBV2; cdr3_nt: TGTGCCAGCAGCCAGGGCTTTGTGAACACTGAAGCTTTCTTT; cdr3_aa: CASSQGFVNTEAFF
j_call: TRBJ1-2; clone_size: NA; d_call: TRBD1; v_call: TRBV11-2; cdr3_nt: TGTGCCAGCAGCTCCCCCAGGACAGGGGTTCAAGGCTACACCTTC; cdr3_aa: CASSSPRTGVQGYTF
j_call: TRBJ1-1; clone_size: NA; d_call: NA; v_call: TRBV11-3; cdr3_nt: TGTGCCAGCTCGACAGGGAACACTGAAGCTTTCTTT; cdr3_aa: CASSTGNTEAFF
j_call: TRBJ2-3; clone_size: once; d_call: NA; v_call: TRBV5-6; cdr3_nt: TGTGCCAGCAGCTTGATGGGGGCCCCAGATACGCAGTATTTT; cdr3_aa: CASSLMGAPDTQYF
j_call: TRBJ2-7; clone_size: few; d_call: NA; v_call: TRBV30; cdr3_nt: TGTGCCTGGAGTCTCGGGTCCTTCGGTGACGAGCAGTACTTC; cdr3_aa: CAWSLGSFGDEQYF
j_call: TRBJ2-3; clone_size: NA; d_call: NA; v_call: TRBV3-1/TRBV3-2; cdr3_nt: TGTGCCAGCAGCTCGACACCATTAATTCGCACAGATACGCAGTATTTT; cdr3_aa: CASSSTPLIRTDTQYF
j_call: TRBJ2-2; clone_size: NA; d_call: NA; v_call: TRBV5-1; cdr3_nt: TGCGCCAGCAGCTTGGACCAGGGCACCGGGGAGCTGTTTTTT; cdr3_aa: CASSLDQGTGELFF
j_call: TRBJ2-3; clone_size: few; d_call: TRBD1; v_call: TRBV5-6; cdr3_nt: TGTGCCAGCAGCTCAACCGGACAGGGGGCAGAAGATACGCAGTATTTT; cdr3_aa: CASSSTGQGAEDTQYF
j_call: TRBJ1-1; clone_size: NA; d_call: NA; v_call: TRBV9; cdr3_nt: TGTGCCAGCACTCCTACGGGGTTGGGTGAAGCTTTCTTT; cdr3_aa: CASTPTGLGEAFF
j_call: TRBJ1-1; clone_size: NA; d_call: NA; v_call: TRBV28; cdr3_nt: TGTGCCAGCAGTTTTCTCCGGAGAGCCAACACTGAAGCTTTCTTT; cdr3_aa: CASSFLRRANTEAFF
j_call: TRBJ2-7; clone_size: NA; d_call: NA; v_call: TRBV2; cdr3_nt: TGTGCCAGCGCGGAGCCCTACGAGCAGTACTTC; cdr3_aa: CASAEPYEQYF
j_call: TRBJ1-6; clone_size: NA; d_call: TRBD1; v_call: TRBV7-9; cdr3_nt: TGTGCCAGCAGCCTCGGGACAGAGAATTCACCCCTCCACTTT; cdr3_aa: CASSLGTENSPLHF
j_call: TRBJ2-3; clone_size: NA; d_call: TRBD1; v_call: TRBV5-6; cdr3_nt: TGTGCCAGCAGCTTCGACAGGGGAGAAGATACGCAGTATTTT; cdr3_aa: CASSFDRGEDTQYF
j_call: TRBJ1-6; clone_size: NA; d_call: NA; v_call: TRBV10-1; cdr3_nt: TGCGCCAGCAGTGAGGGGGCCGGTTCACCCCTCCACTTT; cdr3_aa: CASSEGAGSPLHF
j_call: TRBJ2-3; clone_size: once; d_call: NA; v_call: TRBV7-3; cdr3_nt: TGTGCCAGCAGCCCAGCAGTGTTAGGAGGCACAGATACGCAGTATTTT; cdr3_aa: CASSPAVLGGTDTQYF
j_call: TRBJ1-6; clone_size: NA; d_call: NA; v_call: TRBV5-6; cdr3_nt: TGTGCCAGCAGCTTGTTCCAGTCACCCCTCCACTTT; cdr3_aa: CASSLFQSPLHF
j_call: TRBJ2-7; clone_size: NA; d_call: TRBD2; v_call: TRBV4-2; cdr3_nt: TGTGCCAGCAGCCAAGGGCGGGGGAACTCCTACGAGCAGTACTTC; cdr3_aa: CASSQGRGNSYEQYF
j_call: TRBJ1-2; clone_size: NA; d_call: TRBD1; v_call: TRBV5-6; cdr3_nt: TGTGCCAGCAGCCCGGGACAGAACTATGGCTACACCTTC; cdr3_aa: CASSPGQNYGYTF
j_call: TRBJ1-4; clone_size: NA; d_call: TRBD1; v_call: TRBV6-5; cdr3_nt: TGTGCCAGCAGTAAACAGGGGAATGAAAAACTGTTTTTT; cdr3_aa: CASSKQGNEKLFF
j_call: TRBJ2-1; clone_size: NA; d_call: TRBD2; v_call: TRBV7-2; cdr3_nt: TGTGCCAGCAGCCCCTGGACTAGCGGGGGGCACACTTCGTACAATGAGCAGTTCTTC; cdr3_aa: CASSPWTSGGHTSYNEQFF
j_call: TRBJ2-5; clone_size: NA; d_call: NA; v_call: TRBV7-6; cdr3_nt: TGTGCCAGCAGCTTAGCGTCCGACAGAACCCAGTACTTC; cdr3_aa: CASSLASDRTQYF
j_call: TRBJ1-3; clone_size: NA; d_call: TRBD1; v_call: TRBV29-1; cdr3_nt: TGCAGCGTGGGACAGGGTCATGGAAACACCATATATTTT; cdr3_aa: CSVGQGHGNTIYF
j_call: TRBJ1-5; clone_size: NA; d_call: NA; v_call: TRBV6-2/TRBV6-3; cdr3_nt: TGTGCCAGCAGTCCCCTCGGGGGAGGTAATCAGCCCCAGCATTTT; cdr3_aa: CASSPLGGGNQPQHF
j_call: TRBJ2-7; clone_size: NA; d_call: TRBD1; v_call: TRBV10-1; cdr3_nt: TGCGCCAGCAGTAACCATTCCTGGACAGGGAACGACGAGCAGTACTTC; cdr3_aa: CASSNHSWTGNDEQYF
j_call: TRBJ2-3; clone_size: NA; d_call: TRBD1; v_call: TRBV7-9; cdr3_nt: TGTGCCAGCAGCCAGGGGGCCAGGGGCACAGATACGCAGTATTTT; cdr3_aa: CASSQGARGTDTQYF
j_call: TRBJ1-2; clone_size: NA; d_call: NA; v_call: TRBV29-1; cdr3_nt: TGCAGCTTCCGTGAGGGTAAAGGCTACACCTTC; cdr3_aa: CSFREGKGYTF
j_call: TRBJ1-5; clone_size: NA; d_call: NA; v_call: TRBV5-8; cdr3_nt: TGTGCCAGCAGCCCCGGACAGACTCTTTATGGCAATCAGCCCCAGCATTTT; cdr3_aa: CASSPGQTLYGNQPQHF
j_call: TRBJ1-3; clone_size: NA; d_call: NA; v_call: TRBV7-9; cdr3_nt: TGTGCCAGCCCCTCGTTTAAGGGGGACGGAAACACCATATATTTT; cdr3_aa: CASPSFKGDGNTIYF
j_call: TRBJ1-2; clone_size: NA; d_call: TRBD1; v_call: TRBV7-9; cdr3_nt: TGTGCCAGCAGCCGGACAGGGGCATATGGCTACACCTTC; cdr3_aa: CASSRTGAYGYTF
j_call: TRBJ1-5; clone_size: NA; d_call: TRBD1; v_call: TRBV6-6; cdr3_nt: TGTGCCAGCAGTTACTCCTTGACAGGGCGTCCCCAGCATTTT; cdr3_aa: CASSYSLTGRPQHF
j_call: TRBJ2-7; clone_size: NA; d_call: TRBD2; v_call: TRBV4-2; cdr3_nt: TGTGCCAGCAGCCTAGTTAGCGGGGGGGCTGGCGAGCAGTACTTC; cdr3_aa: CASSLVSGGAGEQYF
j_call: TRBJ2-1; clone_size: once; d_call: NA; v_call: TRBV7-2; cdr3_nt: TGTGCCAGCAGCTTAGTGGGGCCCTGGGACACCTTATCCTACAATGAGCAGTTCTTC; cdr3_aa: CASSLVGPWDTLSYNEQFF
j_call: TRBJ2-3; clone_size: NA; d_call: NA; v_call: TRBV28; cdr3_nt: TGTGCCAGCAGTCCGACAGTTCCTAGCACAGATACGCAGTATTTT; cdr3_aa: CASSPTVPSTDTQYF
j_call: TRBJ1-3; clone_size: NA; d_call: NA; v_call: TRBV2; cdr3_nt: TGTGCCAGCAAAAGGGACTCCGGAAACACCATATATTTT; cdr3_aa: CASKRDSGNTIYF
j_call: TRBJ2-3; clone_size: once; d_call: NA; v_call: TRBV5-1; cdr3_nt: TGCGCCAGCAAGGCGGGGACCGCCACAGATACGCAGTATTTT; cdr3_aa: CASKAGTATDTQYF
j_call: TRBJ1-2; clone_size: NA; d_call: NA; v_call: TRBV21-1; cdr3_nt: TGTGCCAGCGGTGGACCGGGACAGGGTGGCGATGGCTACACCTTC; cdr3_aa: CASGGPGQGGDGYTF
j_call: TRBJ2-7; clone_size: NA; d_call: TRBD1; v_call: TRBV9; cdr3_nt: TGTGCCAGCAGCGTAGGGCAGGGGGCCTCCTACGAGCAGTACTTC; cdr3_aa: CASSVGQGASYEQYF
j_call: TRBJ2-1; clone_size: NA; d_call: NA; v_call: TRBV7-2; cdr3_nt: TGTGCCAGCAGCTTAGGAGGTAGCAGGGTCGATGAGCAGTTCTTC; cdr3_aa: CASSLGGSRVDEQFF
j_call: TRBJ1-4; clone_size: once; d_call: TRBD1; v_call: TRBV4-3; cdr3_nt: TGCGCCAGCAGCCGGACGTCCGGGACAGGGGGGGAAAAACTGTTTTTT; cdr3_aa: CASSRTSGTGGEKLFF
j_call: TRBJ1-3; clone_size: NA; d_call: NA; v_call: TRBV19; cdr3_nt: TGTGCCAGCCAGACCCTACAGGGCTACTCTGGAAACACCATATATTTT; cdr3_aa: CASQTLQGYSGNTIYF
j_call: TRBJ2-4; clone_size: NA; d_call: NA; v_call: TRBV5-1; cdr3_nt: TGCGCCAGCAGCTTGGAAGGGGGTTACATTCAGTACTTC; cdr3_aa: CASSLEGGYIQYF